The 26 T cell receptor beta chains listed next were all sequenced from one sample in a study of cytomegalovirus exposure and HLA in healthy donors. Both 60 Vbeta primers and 13 Jbeta primers went into the PCR. Measured with immunoSEQ multiplex PCR; TCRdb has only the in-frame clones, and not every one. The repertoire holds roughly 81,000 clones, with roughly 85% as singletons. Sequencing was performed on PBMCs. Every receptor here comes from a man younger than 40 in good health and CMV-seronegative.

The chain recombines TRBV11-2 with TRBJ2-5; 8 bases align to TRBD2. After removal of 5 bases from V and 5 bases from J, the junction contained 10 bases not matched to a gene. Germline loops: CDR1 SGHAT, CDR2 FQNNGV. CDR3 length: 15 amino acids. CDR3 protein: CASSARLARAETQYF. The CDR3 DNA follows: TGTGCCAGCAGCGCCCGACTAGCGCGGGCCGAGACCCAGTACTTC.

The rearrangement links TRBV6-4 to TRBJ1-2; possibly TRBD1 for D (5 bases). The ends were cut back, 4 bases at V and 4 bases at J, with 10 bases in the middle. The CDR3 is made up of 13 amino acids. Germline V gene lookup returns CDR1 MRHNA and CDR2 SNTAGT. The CDR3 coding sequence is TGTGCCAGCAGTGTTACCGGGGGCTATGGCTACACCTTC. It yields the protein CASSVTGGYGYTF.

Here the CDR3 reads CATRSYGGAYEQYF. The CDR3 DNA follows: TGTGCCACCAGATCCTACGGGGGGGCCTACGAGCAGTACTTC. This chain links TRBV15 with TRBJ2-7; TRBD2 aligns across 8 bases. CDR1 is LNHNV and CDR2 is YYDKDF in the germline V gene (reference sequence). The CDR3 has 14 amino acids. With 6 bases clipped from V and 2 bases from J, the junction kept 6 bases outside the gene matches.

The rearrangement joins TRBV28 to TRBJ2-1; 15 positions match TRBD2. The CDR3 runs 17 residues. Trimming cost V 2 bases and J 8 bases; bases outside gene matches: 7. Germline-derived CDR1 and CDR2 are MDHEN and SYDVKM. DNA of the CDR3: TGTGCCAGCAGTTTAGCCGGACTAGCGGGAGGGAGGGATGAGCAGTTCTTC. This sequence encodes CASSLAGLAGGRDEQFF.

This chain joins TRBV2 and TRBJ1-1; D gene ambiguous. With 10 bases removed from V and 4 bases from J, the gap between germline ends came to 16 bases. From germline, CDR1 is SNHLY and CDR2 FYNNEI. CDR3 length equals 13 residues. CDR3: CATTLGEGTEAFF. The DNA of the CDR3 is TGTGCCACGACCCTCGGGGAAGGCACTGAAGCTTTCTTT.

The rearrangement links TRBV5-4 to TRBJ2-7, with 8 positions matching TRBD1. V lost 4 bases, J lost 2 bases, and 5 bases stayed unmatched. Germline assignment: CDR1 SGHNT and CDR2 YYREEE (reference sequence). The CDR3 is 14 residues long. DNA of the CDR3: TGTGCCAGCAGCCTCGGACAGGGAGCCTACGAGCAGTACTTC. Its protein is CASSLGQGAYEQYF.

V gene TRBV7-9 combines with J gene TRBJ2-3, with 11 bases identical to TRBD2. The J segment lost 3 bases and the V segment lost 5 bases, leaving 4 bases of the junction unmatched. This CDR3 contains 15 residues. Germline loops: CDR1 SEHNR, CDR2 FQNEAQ (reference sequence). CDR3 loop: CASSETSGGTDTQYF. As DNA, the CDR3 is TGTGCCAGCAGCGAAACTAGCGGGGGAACAGATACGCAGTATTTT.

The gene calls are TRBV7-9 and TRBJ1-2, with D possibly TRBD1 on 6 matching bases. This CDR3 contains 13 residues. V lost 6 bases and J 4 bases, leaving 12 bases between the germline ends. Germline CDR1 and CDR2: SEHNR and FQNEAQ (reference sequence). CDR3 loop: CASSSTGGYGYTF. CDR3 DNA sequence: TGTGCCAGCAGTTCGACAGGCGGCTATGGCTACACCTTC. The full variable domain, in which reference TRBV7-9 and TRBJ1-2 provide the parts outside the CDR3, is DTGVSQNPRHKITKRGQNVTFRCDPISEHNRLYWYRQTLGQGPEFLTYFQNEAQLEKSRLLSDRFSAERPKGSFSTLEIQRTEQGDSAMYLCASSSTGGYGYTFGSGTRLTVV.

V and J are TRBV28 and TRBJ2-1; tentatively, D is TRBD1 (5 bases). This CDR3 is 14 amino acids long. Germline V gene lookup returns CDR1 MDHEN and CDR2 SYDVKM. V was shortened by 5 bases and J by 6 bases, with 14 bases between the two germline ends. CDR3 sequence reads: CASSGHPRSNEQFF. In DNA, the CDR3 is TGTGCCAGCAGTGGACACCCCAGGTCCAATGAGCAGTTCTTC.

This clone has a handful of counts. J is TRBJ2-7 and V is TRBV5-1, with D perhaps matching TRBD2 (5 bases). Trimming removed 3 bases at V and 1 base at J, with 11 bases between. CDR3 length equals 14 residues. CDR1 and CDR2 (germline): SGHRS, YFSETQ. The CDR3 loop is CASSSRAGSYEQYF. The CDR3 DNA is TGCGCCAGCAGCTCGAGGGCAGGATCCTACGAGCAGTACTTC.

V and J are TRBV20-1 and TRBJ2-3, with D perhaps TRBD2 (6 bases). This CDR3 spans 11 amino acids. Between the trimmed V and J ends, which lost 6 bases and 11 bases, there was a span of 15 bases. Germline assignment: CDR1 DFQATT and CDR2 SNEGSKA (reference sequence). The CDR3 DNA sequence: TGCAGTGCCACGAACGGGGGTGGGCAGTATTTT. It specifies CSATNGGGQYF.

The CDR3 sequence is CASRGGLDTEAFF. CDR3 DNA: TGTGCCAGTCGGGGGGGCCTGGACACTGAAGCTTTCTTT. The chain employs TRBV2 and TRBJ1-1; maybe TRBD1 (6 bases). From germline, CDR1 is SNHLY and CDR2 FYNNEI. This CDR3 has 13 amino acids. The V and J ends lost 9 bases and 3 bases respectively, with 14 bases between them.

This clone was seen a handful of times. The rearrangement joins TRBV4-2 to TRBJ1-5; no clear D. Germline CDR1 is LGHNA and CDR2 is YNFKEQ. V lost 3 bases and J lost 3, with 9 bases in between. There are 14 residues in the CDR3. The CDR3 DNA is TGTGCCAGCAGCCAGAACCGGGACAATCAGCCCCAGCATTTT. Translated: CASSQNRDNQPQHF.

The chain has TRBV13 and TRBJ2-7, with TRBD2 matching over 11 bases. V lost 3 bases, J lost 0 bases, and 4 bases stayed unmatched. The CDR3 is made up of 16 amino acids. Germline V CDR1 and CDR2: PRHDT, FYEKMQ (reference sequence). The chain's CDR3 is CASSLGLAEGSYEQYF. DNA for the CDR3: TGTGCCAGCAGCTTGGGACTAGCGGAGGGCTCCTACGAGCAGTACTTC.

The J gene is TRBJ2-5, the V gene TRBV6-5; D possibly corresponds to TRBD2 (5 bases). CDR3 length: 15 amino acids. V lost 6 bases, J lost 4 bases, and 18 bases lay in between. CDR1 is MNHEY and CDR2 is SVGAGI in the germline V gene. The CDR3 region is CASSSNTGRGETQYF. CDR3 sequence (DNA): TGTGCCAGCAGCAGTAATACTGGGAGAGGAGAGACCCAGTACTTC.

The chain is built from TRBV27 and TRBJ2-3; D remains ambiguous. CDR1 is MNHEY, CDR2 SMNVEV, per germline (reference sequence). Trimming stripped 8 bases from V and 6 bases from J, with 12 bases between. This CDR3 spans 12 amino acids. CDR3 coding DNA: TGTGCCAGCGCTCGATGGGCGGATACGCAGTATTTT. It is translated as CASARWADTQYF.

The chain couples TRBV11-3 to TRBJ2-7; the match to TRBD1 covers 7 bases. Germline V gene lookup returns CDR1 SGHNT and CDR2 YENEEA. The CDR3 extends over 16 amino acids. V trimming: 1 base; J trimming: 3 bases; junction bases outside the gene matches: 9. CDR3 loop: CASSLVWTGYFYEQYF. The CDR3 coding sequence is TGTGCCAGCAGCTTAGTTTGGACAGGTTACTTCTACGAGCAGTACTTC.

This clone has only a few counts. The chain recombines TRBV7-2 with TRBJ1-2, with a possible D match to TRBD1 (6 bases). The CDR3 covers 14 residues. The V gene's germline CDR1 is SGHTA and CDR2 FQGNSA. Between the trimmed V and J ends, which lost 3 bases and 4 bases, there was a span of 12 bases. The CDR3: CASSFGIQGYGYTF. The CDR3 coding sequence is TGTGCCAGCAGCTTTGGAATACAGGGCTATGGCTACACCTTC.

This clone was seen a handful of times. The CDR3 bases are TGTGCCAGCAGCCCGCCGACTAGCGGGACCTACGAGCAGTACTTC. Residues: CASSPPTSGTYEQYF. The gene calls are TRBV7-9 and TRBJ2-7; TRBD2 aligns across 11 bases. V lost 5 bases to trimming and J lost 2 bases; unmatched junction nucleotides: 5. This CDR3 region has 15 residues. Germline CDR1 reads SEHNR; CDR2 reads FQNEAQ (reference sequence).

The chain couples TRBV7-9 to TRBJ2-1; TRBD2 matches 10 bases. The V and J ends lost 5 bases and 4 bases, in that order; junction bases with no gene match: 11. Germline assignment: CDR1 SEHNR and CDR2 FQNEAQ (reference sequence). The CDR3 has 17 amino acids. The CDR3, as DNA: TGTGCCAGCAGCCTACCTTGGAGCGGGGGGGCTTACAATGAGCAGTTCTTC. Its translation: CASSLPWSGGAYNEQFF.

Only one count was recorded for this clone. The gene calls are TRBV19 and TRBJ2-1, with 9 bases matching TRBD2. This CDR3 is built from 19 residues. V shed 7 bases and J 0 bases; nucleotides not matched to a gene: 16. The germline V gene encodes CDR1 LNHDA and CDR2 SQIVND (reference sequence). CDR3 residues: CASTPWGLAPIISYNEQFF. In nucleotides, the CDR3 is TGTGCCAGTACTCCATGGGGACTAGCACCGATCATCTCCTACAATGAGCAGTTCTTC. Combining the CDR3 with reference TRBV19 and TRBJ2-1 gives the whole variable domain DGGITQSPKYLFRKEGQNVTLSCEQNLNHDAMYWYRQDPGQGLRLIYYSQIVNDFQKGDIAEGYSVSREKKESFPLTVTSAQKNPTAFYLCASTPWGLAPIISYNEQFFGPGTRLTVL.

To note about this clone: An end of the junction does not agree with germline; a read error may underlie this. The chain couples TRBV7-9 to TRBJ2-3; 13 bases are shared with TRBD2. Germline loops: CDR1 SEHNR, CDR2 FQNEAQ (reference sequence). The CDR3 runs to 15 residues. The CDR3 nucleotides are TGTTCCAGCAGGACCGGGACTAGCGGGGCAGATACGCAGTATTTT. Translation: CSSRTGTSGADTQYF.

This clone was seen more than once but under ten times. The chain is built from TRBV18 and TRBJ2-1; TRBD1 might be the D (6 bases). The CDR3 covers 12 residues. Germline lookup yields CDR1 KGHSH and CDR2 LQKENI. Trimming removed 5 bases at V and 9 bases at J, with 11 bases between. The DNA for the CDR3 is TGTGCCAGCTCAACCCAGGGGAGTGAGCAGTTCTTC. This gives the protein CASSTQGSEQFF.

The rearrangement uses TRBV6-5 and TRBJ1-1; 9 bases fit TRBD1. There are 15 residues in the CDR3. The V gene's germline CDR1 is MNHEY and CDR2 SVGAGI. J gave up 0 bases and V 7 bases, and 6 bases lay outside the gene matches. CDR3 region: CASTPGQGLNTEAFF. CDR3 bases: TGTGCCAGCACCCCAGGACAGGGGTTGAACACTGAAGCTTTCTTT.

In this sample, this clone turned up once. The chain links TRBV6-5 to TRBJ2-1, with D possibly being TRBD2 (5 bases). Looked up from germline, CDR1 is MNHEY and CDR2 is SVGAGI. The ends were cut back, 8 bases at V and 2 bases at J, with 13 bases in the middle. The CDR3 loop spans 14 amino acids. In DNA, the CDR3 is TGTGCCAGCTTTACGAGCGGAGCCTACAATGAGCAGTTCTTC. Protein: CASFTSGAYNEQFF.

The V and J genes are TRBV7-9 and TRBJ2-1; D is perhaps TRBD1 (5 bases). CDR3 length: 14 amino acids. CDR1 and CDR2 (germline): SEHNR, FQNEAQ (reference sequence). V was trimmed by 6 bases and J by 4 bases, leaving 13 bases between them. The CDR3 reads CASSRQGIYNEQFF. CDR3 DNA sequence: TGTGCCAGCAGTCGGCAGGGTATATACAATGAGCAGTTCTTC.